These 8 T cell receptor beta chains were sequenced from one sample in a study of blood T cell repertoires in COVID-19. Profiling relied on immunoSEQ multiplex PCR, and the TCRdb table lists in-frame clones only, not all of them. Of about 240,000 clones listed, roughly four fifths are singletons. The sample taken for sequencing was peripheral blood. Source of these receptors: a woman between 18 and 29 years old with acute or convalescent COVID-19.

V and J are TRBV24-1 and TRBJ2-5; no firm D call. The CDR3 sequence is 15 residues long. V lost 3 bases and J 5 bases, leaving 15 bases between the germline ends. Germline CDR1 and CDR2: KGHDR and SFDVKD. CDR3 coding DNA: TGTGCCACCAGTGATCCGATCCGAGCCGGGGAGACCCAGTACTTC. Its translation is CATSDPIRAGETQYF.

This clone was detected only a few times. The chain joins TRBV5-1 to TRBJ2-5, with a weak D call TRBD1 (6 bases). The CDR3 totals 14 residues. The germline gives CDR1 SGHRS, CDR2 YFSETQ. Trimming shortened V by 4 bases and J by 2 bases, and 12 bases separated the two germline ends. Here the CDR3 DNA reads TGCGCCAGCAGCACTGGACAGTATCAAGAGACCCAGTACTTC. Amino acids: CASSTGQYQETQYF.

This chain uses TRBV6-6 with TRBJ1-2; D ambiguous. V dropped 6 bases and J dropped 0 bases, with 14 bases sitting between them. The CDR3 sequence is 15 residues long. CDR1 is MNHNY and CDR2 is SVGAGI in the germline V gene (reference sequence). In DNA form, the CDR3 reads TGTGCCAGCAGCCCGCTTGCCACAGCTAACTATGGCTACACCTTC. This sequence encodes CASSPLATANYGYTF.

This chain connects TRBV10-3 to TRBJ2-1, with 11 bases lining up with TRBD2. Losses at the gene ends were 6 bases for V and 4 bases for J; bases not matched to a gene: 11. The germline V gene has CDR1 ENHRY and CDR2 SYGVKD. The CDR3 is 17 residues long. In nucleotides, the CDR3 is TGTGCCATCAGGGGGACTAGCGGTCATGTGGGGTACAATGAGCAGTTCTTC. Protein sequence: CAIRGTSGHVGYNEQFF.

The chain uses TRBV18 and TRBJ1-1, with D uncertain. The CDR3 loop spans 13 amino acids. Germline-derived CDR1 and CDR2 are KGHSH and LQKENI. Between the trimmed V and J ends, which lost 5 bases and 4 bases, there was a span of 11 bases. The CDR3 loop reads CASSNPVSTEAFF. The CDR3 DNA follows: TGTGCCAGCTCAAATCCCGTGAGCACTGAAGCTTTCTTT.

J is TRBJ2-6 and V is TRBV9; D gene uncertain. Germline CDR1 SGDLS, CDR2 YYNGEE. V lost 0 bases, J lost 0 bases, and 10 bases lay in between. This CDR3 comprises 17 residues. In nucleotides, the CDR3 is TGTGCCAGCAGCGTAGTGGAACAGAGCTCTGGGGCCAACGTCCTGACTTTC. It is translated as CASSVVEQSSGANVLTF. Based on the CDR3 plus reference TRBV9 and TRBJ2-6, the full variable domain is DSGVTQTPKHLITATGQRVTLRCSPRSGDLSVYWYQQSLDQGLQFLIQYYNGEERAKGNILERFSAQQFPDLHSELNLSSLELGDSALYFCASSVVEQSSGANVLTFGAGSRLTVL.

The chain joins TRBV3-1 (or the pseudogene TRBV3-2) to TRBJ2-4; D is perhaps TRBD2 (5 bases). Looked up from germline, CDR1 is LGHDT and CDR2 is YNNKEL (reference sequence). Trimming pared 2 bases from V and 4 bases from J, leaving 9 bases between. This CDR3 has 14 residues. The CDR3 protein is CASSQREGKNIQYF. For the CDR3, the DNA is TGTGCCAGCAGCCAACGTGAGGGTAAAAACATTCAGTACTTC.

J is TRBJ2-3 and V is TRBV4-1, with a tentative D call TRBD2 (5 bases). The CDR3 is 15 amino acids. Germline lookup yields CDR1 MGHRA and CDR2 YSYEKL. V was pared by 4 bases and J by 3 bases, with 14 bases between. CDR3 DNA sequence: TGCGCCAGCAGCCTCAGAGACCTAGCAACAGATACGCAGTATTTT. This sequence encodes CASSLRDLATDTQYF.